This record concerns one T cell receptor (beta chain) sequence. It was with 60 Vbeta and 13 Jbeta primers that the PCR ran. In the authors' methods: A later analysis tallied 80 million or so unique TCR beta chains, some 12 million of them shared. Data came from immunoSEQ multiplex PCR; TCRdb stores just in-frame clones and leaves some out. For V, J and clone size, that table is used; D and trimming come from the DNA. The repertoire holds 250,000 to 350,000 clones, with under 80% as singletons. The germline CDR1 and CDR2 sequences are MNHEY and SVGAGI. The CDR3 has 16 amino acids. V lost 0 bases and J lost 6, with 15 bases in between. These data come from a study of cytomegalovirus exposure and HLA in healthy donors.

Sequences were obtained from PBMCs. This receptor was identified in a female donor in good health and CMV-seronegative. This chain links TRBV6-5 with TRBJ2-1; possible D gene TRBD2, 5 bases. The CDR3: CASSYSTGGPRNEQFF. Here the CDR3 DNA reads TGTGCCAGCAGTTACTCGACTGGCGGGCCTCGCAATGAGCAGTTCTTC.